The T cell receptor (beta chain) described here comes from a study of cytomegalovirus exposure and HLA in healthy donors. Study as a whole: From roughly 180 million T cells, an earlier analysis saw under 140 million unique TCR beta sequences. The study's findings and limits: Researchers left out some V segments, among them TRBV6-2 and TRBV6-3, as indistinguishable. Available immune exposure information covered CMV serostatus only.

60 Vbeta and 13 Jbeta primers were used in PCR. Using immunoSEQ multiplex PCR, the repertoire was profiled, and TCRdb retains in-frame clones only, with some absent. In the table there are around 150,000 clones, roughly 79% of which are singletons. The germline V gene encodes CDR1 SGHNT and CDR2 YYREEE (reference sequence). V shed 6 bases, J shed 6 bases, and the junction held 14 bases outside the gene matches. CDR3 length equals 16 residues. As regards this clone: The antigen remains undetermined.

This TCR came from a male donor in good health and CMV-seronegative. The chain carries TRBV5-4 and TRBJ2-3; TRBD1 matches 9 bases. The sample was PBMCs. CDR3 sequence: CASNHNLGQGRDTQYF. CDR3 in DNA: TGTGCCAGCAATCATAACCTAGGACAGGGGCGGGATACGCAGTATTTT.